These T cell receptor beta chains were read from a single sample in a study of cytomegalovirus exposure and HLA in healthy donors. Data came from immunoSEQ multiplex PCR; TCRdb stores just in-frame clones and leaves some out. The sample has about 180,000 clones, around 75% seen once. Source material: PBMCs. These receptors originate from a male donor in good health and CMV-seronegative. The CDR3 runs from the conserved cysteine through the conserved F or W. D genes are given only for firm matches. Not all rows give a size; the values are once, few, many and, for expanded clones, a class.

d_call clone_size j_call v_call cdr3_nt cdr3_aa
. . TRBJ2-1 TRBV6-5 TGTGCCAGCAGTTGGAGGAACCAGAACAATGAGCAGTTCTTC CASSWRNQNNEQFF
TRBD1 . TRBJ1-1 TRBV5-1 TGCGCCAGCAGCGTTCGACAGGGGGGCACTGAAGCTTTCTTT CASSVRQGGTEAFF
TRBD2 few TRBJ2-1 TRBV11-3 TGTGCCAGCAGCTTATTAGCGGGGGGGGGTGAGCAGTTCTTC CASSLLAGGGEQFF
. . TRBJ1-6 TRBV25-1 TGTGCCAGCAGTGCAACAGGGTCTCGATATAATTCACCCCTCCACTTT CASSATGSRYNSPLHF
TRBD1 few TRBJ1-5 TRBV5-5 TGTGCCAGCAGCCTAGGACAGGGGGCGATTCAGCCCCAGCATTTT CASSLGQGAIQPQHF
. . TRBJ1-1 TRBV6-5 TGTGCCAGCAGTTACCGCCGCGGCACTGAAGCTTTCTTT CASSYRRGTEAFF
. . TRBJ2-5 TRBV5-1 TGCGCCAGCAGCTTGACAGGGGCGGGGGAGACCCAGTACTTC CASSLTGAGETQYF
TRBD1 . TRBJ2-1 TRBV15 TGTGCCACCAGCATAGACAGGGGCTCCTACAATGAGCAGTTCTTC CATSIDRGSYNEQFF
. . TRBJ1-5 TRBV6-1 TGTGCCAGCAGTGGGACAGTAAACGGCAATCAGCCCCAGCATTTT CASSGTVNGNQPQHF
. . TRBJ2-2 TRBV2 TGTGCCAGCAGTACGCGACAGATCGGCGGGGAGCTGTTTTTT CASSTRQIGGELFF
. . TRBJ1-4 TRBV1 TGCACCAGCAGCCCGACCGACAAATACTGTAGTGAAAAACTGTTTTTT CTSSPTDKYCSEKLFF
TRBD2 . TRBJ2-1 TRBV5-4 TGTGCCAGCAGCTTACTGGGCGGGGGGTACAATGAGCAGTTCTTC CASSLLGGGYNEQFF
. once TRBJ1-5 TRBV19 TGTGCCAGCGGACAGAAAATCAATCAGCCCCAGCATTTT CASGQKINQPQHF
. once TRBJ1-2 TRBV7-8 TGTGCCAGCAGCCCGGGACTCCGTGATGGCTACACCTTC CASSPGLRDGYTF
TRBD2 . TRBJ2-3 TRBV5-4 TGTGCCAGCAGCCCGCGACTAGCGGGACTCACAGATACGCAGTATTTT CASSPRLAGLTDTQYF
. . TRBJ2-3 TRBV30 TGTGCCTGGAGTGTGGGGCGGTACACAGATACGCAGTATTTT CAWSVGRYTDTQYF
. few TRBJ1-2 TRBV7-9 TGTGCCAGCAGCTTAGCCCCATATGGCTACACCTTC CASSLAPYGYTF
TRBD1 . TRBJ2-2 TRBV27 TGTGCCACTTCTCAGGGGGCTTATACCGGGGAGCTGTTTTTT CATSQGAYTGELFF
. . TRBJ1-1 TRBV11-2 TGTGCCAGCAGCTTAGATTCGGGGGGGCGAGGCACTGAAGCTTTCTTT CASSLDSGGRGTEAFF
TRBD1 few TRBJ1-1 TRBV25-1 TGTGCCAGCAGTGAATGGGACAGGGGGGAAGCTTTCTTT CASSEWDRGEAFF
. . TRBJ1-2 TRBV25-1 TGTGCCAGCAGCACACAGGCCTATGGCTACACCTTC CASSTQAYGYTF
. . TRBJ1-2 TRBV6-1 TGTGCCAGCAGTGTATCCGGTTACTATGGCTACACCTTC CASSVSGYYGYTF
. . TRBJ2-3 TRBV4-1 TGCGCCAGCAGCCATGTTACAGGGTTGACAGATACGCAGTATTTT CASSHVTGLTDTQYF
. once TRBJ2-1 TRBV10-2 TGCGCCAGCAGTCCTCCTGGGGGCGGTGAGCAGTTCTTC CASSPPGGGEQFF
TRBD1 . TRBJ1-4 TRBV30 TGTGCCTGGAGTGTACGGCGGCAGGGGGGAAAACTGTTTTTT CAWSVRRQGGKLFF
. . TRBJ2-4 TRBV6-6 TGTGCCAGCAGTTACGCCCCGGGACTCCCCTTGGTCCAGTACTTC CASSYAPGLPLVQYF
. few TRBJ1-1 TRBV19 TGTGCCAGTAGCTTCGACAGGTTCATGAACACTGAAGCTTTCTTT CASSFDRFMNTEAFF
. . TRBJ2-1 TRBV7-9 TGTGCCAGCAGCTTAGAGGGGGACTCCTACAATGAGCAGTTCTTC CASSLEGDSYNEQFF
TRBD1 . TRBJ1-4 TRBV6-1 TGTGCCAGCAGAGCGGACAGGCTTAATGAAAAACTGTTTTTT CASRADRLNEKLFF
TRBD2 . TRBJ2-1 TRBV5-1 TGCGCCAGCAGGGGTACGGGGGGGCCCTACAATGAGCAGTTCTTC CASRGTGGPYNEQFF
TRBD1 . TRBJ2-3 TRBV27 TGTGCCAGCAGTCACCGGACAGGGGGCACAGATACGCAGTATTTT CASSHRTGGTDTQYF
. . TRBJ1-5 TRBV6-1 TGTGCCAGCAGTGGAATTAGCCTCCGCAATCAGCCCCAGCATTTT CASSGISLRNQPQHF
TRBD2 . TRBJ2-7 TRBV4-1 TGCGCCAGCAGCCATTATAGGGCTAGCGGTACGAGGTCCTACGAGCAGTACTTC CASSHYRASGTRSYEQYF
TRBD2 . TRBJ2-1 TRBV7-9 TGTTCCAGCAGCTCCCTAAGACTAGCGGGGAACTGGGACAATGAGCAGTTCTTC CSSSSLRLAGNWDNEQFF
TRBD2 . TRBJ2-3 TRBV30 TGTGCCTGGAATCTAGCGGGGGGGCGGACAGATACGCAGTATTTT CAWNLAGGRTDTQYF
. . TRBJ1-5 TRBV4-2 TGTGCCAGCAGCCAAGTATCAGGGTCGGGCAATCAGCCCCAGCATTTT CASSQVSGSGNQPQHF
. few TRBJ1-1 TRBV30 TGTGCCTGGAGTGTAGGCCAGGTGAACACTGAAGCTTTCTTT CAWSVGQVNTEAFF
TRBD1 . TRBJ1-1 TRBV10-3 TGTGCCATCAGCGACAGGGTTTCTGAAGCTTTCTTT CAISDRVSEAFF
. once TRBJ2-1 TRBV28 TGTGCCAGCAGTTTTGCCGGGGGACGAAATGAGCAGTTCTTC CASSFAGGRNEQFF
TRBD1 once TRBJ1-1 TRBV28 TGTGCCAGCAGTTTAACAGTTCGAGACAGGGCTTTT CASSLTVRDRAF
. . TRBJ2-7 TRBV6-1 TGTGCCAGCAGTGAACCGGGAGCCCGGGACGAGCAGTACTTC CASSEPGARDEQYF
TRBD1 . TRBJ2-2 TRBV4-3 TGCGCCAGCAGCCAAGCCCCGGTGGGACAGTTTAACACCGGGGAGCTGTTTTTT CASSQAPVGQFNTGELFF
. . TRBJ2-3 TRBV28 TGTGCCAGCAGTTGGGGGGCAGATACGCAGTATTTT CASSWGADTQYF
TRBD1 . TRBJ1-5 TRBV28 TGTGCCAGCCTGGACAGGCCTAGCAATCAGCCCCAGCATTTT CASLDRPSNQPQHF
. . TRBJ1-1 TRBV10-3 TGTGCCATGGGCGTTGGGACTGAAGCTTTCTTT CAMGVGTEAFF
. . TRBJ1-5 TRBV11-2 TGTGCCAGCAGCTTAGCAGGGACACAGCCCCAGCATTTT CASSLAGTQPQHF
. once TRBJ1-1 TRBV25-1 TGTGCCAGCAGTAGAATGCGCGAAGCTTTCTTT CASSRMREAFF
. . TRBJ1-1 TRBV5-1 TGCGCCAGCAGCTACCAGGGGATGAACACTGAAGCTTTCTTT CASSYQGMNTEAFF